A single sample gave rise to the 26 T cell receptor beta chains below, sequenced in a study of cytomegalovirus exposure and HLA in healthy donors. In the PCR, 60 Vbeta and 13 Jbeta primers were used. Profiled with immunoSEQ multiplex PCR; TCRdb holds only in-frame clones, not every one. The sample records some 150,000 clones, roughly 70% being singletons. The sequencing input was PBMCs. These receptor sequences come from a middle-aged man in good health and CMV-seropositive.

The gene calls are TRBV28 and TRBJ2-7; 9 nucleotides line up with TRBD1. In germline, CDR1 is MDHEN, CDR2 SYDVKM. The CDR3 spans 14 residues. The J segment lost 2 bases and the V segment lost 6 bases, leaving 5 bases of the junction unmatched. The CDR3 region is CASSYRQGAYEQYF. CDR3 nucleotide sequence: TGTGCCAGCAGCTACCGACAGGGGGCCTACGAGCAGTACTTC.

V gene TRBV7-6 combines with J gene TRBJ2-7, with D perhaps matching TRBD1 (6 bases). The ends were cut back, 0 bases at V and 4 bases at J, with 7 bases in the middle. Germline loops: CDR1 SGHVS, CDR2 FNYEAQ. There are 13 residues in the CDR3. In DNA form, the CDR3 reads TGTGCCAGCAGCTTAGCGGGGGCGTACGAGCAGTACTTC. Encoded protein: CASSLAGAYEQYF.

The CDR3 region has the DNA TGTGCCAGCAGCACGGGGACTAGGGGCCACGAGCAGTACTTC. This gives the protein CASSTGTRGHEQYF. The J gene is TRBJ2-7, the V gene TRBV7-2; TRBD2 agrees at 8 bases. CDR3 length equals 14 residues. Germline V lookup: CDR1 SGHTA, CDR2 FQGNSA. Losses at the gene ends were 5 bases for V and 5 bases for J; bases not matched to a gene: 8.

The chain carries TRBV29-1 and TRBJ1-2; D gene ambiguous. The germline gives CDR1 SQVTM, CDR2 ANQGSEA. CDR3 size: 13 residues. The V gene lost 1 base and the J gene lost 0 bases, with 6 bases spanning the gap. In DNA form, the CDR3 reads TGCAGCGTTGAAGGAGGGACTAACTATGGCTACACCTTC. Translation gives CSVEGGTNYGYTF.

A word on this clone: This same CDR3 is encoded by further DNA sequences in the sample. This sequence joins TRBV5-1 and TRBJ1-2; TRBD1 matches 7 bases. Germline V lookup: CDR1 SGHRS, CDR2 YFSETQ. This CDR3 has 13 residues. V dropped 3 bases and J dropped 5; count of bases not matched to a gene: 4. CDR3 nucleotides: TGCGCCAGCAGCTCGGGACAGTTGTATGGCTACACCTTC. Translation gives CASSSGQLYGYTF. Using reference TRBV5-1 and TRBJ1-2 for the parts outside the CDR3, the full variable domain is KAGVTQTPRYLIKTRGQQVTLSCSPISGHRSVSWYQQTPGQGLQFLFEYFSETQRNKGNFPGRFSGRQFSNSRSEMNVSTLELGDSALYLCASSSGQLYGYTFGSGTRLTVV.

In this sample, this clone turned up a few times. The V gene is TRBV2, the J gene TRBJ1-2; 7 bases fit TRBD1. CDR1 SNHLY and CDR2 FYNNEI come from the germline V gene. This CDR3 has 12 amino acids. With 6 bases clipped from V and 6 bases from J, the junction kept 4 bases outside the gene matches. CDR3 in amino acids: CASRDRRDGYTF. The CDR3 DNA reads TGTGCCAGCAGGGACAGGAGGGATGGCTACACCTTC.

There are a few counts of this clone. The CDR3 spells CASSPPGGQASNQPQHF. CDR3 coding DNA: TGTGCCAGCAGTCCTCCAGGAGGACAGGCCAGCAATCAGCCCCAGCATTTT. The chain employs TRBV28 and TRBJ1-5, with 7 bases that match TRBD1. Germline V gives CDR1 MDHEN, CDR2 SYDVKM. V dropped 5 bases and J dropped 1; count of bases not matched to a gene: 11. The CDR3 extends over 17 amino acids.

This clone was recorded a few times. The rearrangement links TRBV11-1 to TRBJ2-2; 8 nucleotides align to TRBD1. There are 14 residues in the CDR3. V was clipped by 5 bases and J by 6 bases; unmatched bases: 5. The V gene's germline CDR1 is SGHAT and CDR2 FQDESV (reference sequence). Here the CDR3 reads CASSLDRVPGELFF. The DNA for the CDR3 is TGTGCCAGCAGCCTGGACAGGGTCCCCGGGGAGCTGTTTTTT.

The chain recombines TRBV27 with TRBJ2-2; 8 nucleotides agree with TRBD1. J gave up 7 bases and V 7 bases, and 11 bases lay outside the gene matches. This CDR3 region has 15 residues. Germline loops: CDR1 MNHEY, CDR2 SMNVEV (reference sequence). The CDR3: CASTLYPGGGGELFF. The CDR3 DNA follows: TGTGCCAGCACCCTCTACCCAGGGGGCGGCGGGGAGCTGTTTTTT.

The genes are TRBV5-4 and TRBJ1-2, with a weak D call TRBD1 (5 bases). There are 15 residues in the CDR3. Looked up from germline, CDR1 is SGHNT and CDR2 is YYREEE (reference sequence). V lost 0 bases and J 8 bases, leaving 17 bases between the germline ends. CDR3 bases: TGTGCCAGCAGCTTGGGCCAGGGAGGGGTCTACGGCTACACCTTC. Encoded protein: CASSLGQGGVYGYTF.

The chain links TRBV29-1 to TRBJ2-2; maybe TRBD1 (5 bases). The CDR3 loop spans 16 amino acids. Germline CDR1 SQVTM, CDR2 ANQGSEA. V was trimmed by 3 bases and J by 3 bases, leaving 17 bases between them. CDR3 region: CSVETRDRGDTGELFF. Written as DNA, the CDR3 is TGCAGCGTTGAGACTCGCGATAGGGGCGACACCGGGGAGCTGTTTTTT.

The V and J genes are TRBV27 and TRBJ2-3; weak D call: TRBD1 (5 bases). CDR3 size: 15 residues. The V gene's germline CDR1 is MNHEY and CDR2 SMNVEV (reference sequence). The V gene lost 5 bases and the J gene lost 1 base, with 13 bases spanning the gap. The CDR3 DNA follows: TGTGCCAGCAGTCGTTTGACAGTTGGCACAGATACGCAGTATTTT. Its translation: CASSRLTVGTDTQYF.

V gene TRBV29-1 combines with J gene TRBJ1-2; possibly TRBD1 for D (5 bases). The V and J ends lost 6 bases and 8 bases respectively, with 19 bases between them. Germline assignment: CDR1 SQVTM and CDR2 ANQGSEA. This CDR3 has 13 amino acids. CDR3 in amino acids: CSVLPGGVGGYTF. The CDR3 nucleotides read TGCAGCGTGCTCCCCGGGGGAGTAGGGGGCTACACCTTC.

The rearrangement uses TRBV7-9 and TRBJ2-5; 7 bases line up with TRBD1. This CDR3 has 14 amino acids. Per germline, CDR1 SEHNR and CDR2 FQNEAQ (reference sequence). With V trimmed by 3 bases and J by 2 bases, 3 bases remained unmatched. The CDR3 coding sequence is TGTGCCAGCAGCTTCCGGACAGGTCAAGAGACCCAGTACTTC. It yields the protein CASSFRTGQETQYF.

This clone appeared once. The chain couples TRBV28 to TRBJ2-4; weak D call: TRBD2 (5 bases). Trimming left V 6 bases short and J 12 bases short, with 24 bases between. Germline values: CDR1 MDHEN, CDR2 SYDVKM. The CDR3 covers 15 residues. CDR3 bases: TGTGCCAGCAGCTCTCCTCCTTTGACACTCGAGGGTCAGTACTTC. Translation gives CASSSPPLTLEGQYF.

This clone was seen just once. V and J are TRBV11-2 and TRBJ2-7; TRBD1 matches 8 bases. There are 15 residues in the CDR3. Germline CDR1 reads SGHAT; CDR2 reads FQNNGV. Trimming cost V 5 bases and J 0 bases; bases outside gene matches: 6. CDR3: CASSPGQGLSYEQYF. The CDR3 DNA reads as TGTGCCAGCAGCCCCGGACAGGGCCTCTCCTACGAGCAGTACTTC.

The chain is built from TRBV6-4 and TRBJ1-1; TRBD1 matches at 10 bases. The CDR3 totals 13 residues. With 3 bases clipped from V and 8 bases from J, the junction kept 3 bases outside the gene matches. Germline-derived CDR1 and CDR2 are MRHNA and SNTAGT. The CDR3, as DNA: TGTGCCAGCAGTGAGGGACAGGGGTTAGAAGCTTTCTTT. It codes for CASSEGQGLEAFF.

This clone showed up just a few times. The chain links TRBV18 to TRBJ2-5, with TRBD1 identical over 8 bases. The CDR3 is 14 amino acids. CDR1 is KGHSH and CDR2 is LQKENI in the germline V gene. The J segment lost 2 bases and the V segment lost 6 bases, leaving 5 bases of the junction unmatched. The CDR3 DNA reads TGTGCCAGCTCCGGGACAGGATCTCAAGAGACCCAGTACTTC. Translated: CASSGTGSQETQYF.

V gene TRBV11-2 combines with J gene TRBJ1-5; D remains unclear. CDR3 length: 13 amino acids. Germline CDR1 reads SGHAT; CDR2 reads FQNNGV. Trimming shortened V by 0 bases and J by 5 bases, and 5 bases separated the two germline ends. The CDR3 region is CASSLDRDQPQHF. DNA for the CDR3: TGTGCCAGCAGCTTAGACCGGGATCAGCCCCAGCATTTT.

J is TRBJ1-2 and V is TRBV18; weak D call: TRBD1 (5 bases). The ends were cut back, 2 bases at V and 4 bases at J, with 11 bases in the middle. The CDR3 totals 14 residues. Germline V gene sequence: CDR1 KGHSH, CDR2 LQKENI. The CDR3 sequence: CASSPVDSTYGYTF. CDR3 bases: TGTGCCAGCTCACCAGTAGACAGCACCTATGGCTACACCTTC.

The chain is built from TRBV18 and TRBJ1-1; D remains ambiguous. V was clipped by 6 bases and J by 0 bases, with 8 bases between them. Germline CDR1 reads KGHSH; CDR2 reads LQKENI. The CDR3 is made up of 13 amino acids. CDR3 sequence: CASSTGLNTEAFF. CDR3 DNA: TGTGCCAGCTCCACCGGGTTGAACACTGAAGCTTTCTTT.

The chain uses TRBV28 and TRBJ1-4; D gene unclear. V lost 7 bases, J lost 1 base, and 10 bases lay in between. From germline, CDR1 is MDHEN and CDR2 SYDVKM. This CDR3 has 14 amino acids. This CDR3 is CASTLAITNEKLFF. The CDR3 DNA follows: TGTGCCAGCACTTTGGCAATAACTAATGAAAAACTGTTTTTT.

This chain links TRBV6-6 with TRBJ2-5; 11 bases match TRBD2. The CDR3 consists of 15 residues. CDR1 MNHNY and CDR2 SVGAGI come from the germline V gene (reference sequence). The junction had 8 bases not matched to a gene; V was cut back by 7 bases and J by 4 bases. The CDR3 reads CASNKLAGVTETQYF. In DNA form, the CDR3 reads TGTGCCAGCAATAAACTAGCGGGAGTCACAGAGACCCAGTACTTC.

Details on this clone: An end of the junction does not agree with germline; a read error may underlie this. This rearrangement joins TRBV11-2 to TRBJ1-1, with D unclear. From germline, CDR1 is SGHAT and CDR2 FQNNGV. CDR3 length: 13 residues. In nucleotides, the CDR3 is TGTGCCAGCAGCTTAGATCGAACTTCTGAGGCTTTCTTT. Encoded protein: CASSLDRTSEAFF.

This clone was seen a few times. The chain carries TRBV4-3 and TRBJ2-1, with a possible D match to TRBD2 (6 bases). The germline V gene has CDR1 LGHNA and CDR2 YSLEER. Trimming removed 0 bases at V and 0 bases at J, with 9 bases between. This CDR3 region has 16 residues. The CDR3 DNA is TGCGCCAGCAGCCAAGAGAGCGGGTTCTCCTACAATGAGCAGTTCTTC. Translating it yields CASSQESGFSYNEQFF.

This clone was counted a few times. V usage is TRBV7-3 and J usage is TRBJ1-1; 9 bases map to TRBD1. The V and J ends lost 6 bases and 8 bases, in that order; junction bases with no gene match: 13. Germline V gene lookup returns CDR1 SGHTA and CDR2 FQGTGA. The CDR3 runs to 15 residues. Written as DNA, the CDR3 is TGTGCCAGCAGTTCGGACAGGGGCGCACCCGACGAAGCTTTCTTT. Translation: CASSSDRGAPDEAFF. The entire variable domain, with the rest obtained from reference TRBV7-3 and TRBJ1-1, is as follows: GAGVSQTPSNKVTEKGKYVELRCDPISGHTALYWYRQSLGQGPEFLIYFQGTGAADDSGLPNDRFFAVRPEGSVSTLKIQRTERGDSAVYLCASSSDRGAPDEAFFGQGTRLTVV.